Listed here is a single TCR beta chain. Its antigen is unknown. Using a J-beta primer mix together with a sample-barcoded 5' primer, a second PCR was run for roughly 6 to 12 cycles. TCRdb itself ran the 5' RACE reads through MiXCR, one entry per CDR3 protein. The data show approximately 810,000 distinct CDR3 sequences, 30% to 45% seen once. Each donor gave ten milliliters of peripheral blood. No fewer than 6 million PBMCs went into each sample. Total RNA extraction produced at least 5.5 micrograms (per sample) for the study. V was pared by 0 bases and J by 4 bases, with 6 bases between. Germline V gene sequence: CDR1 LGHNA, CDR2 YSLEER. CDR3 length: 13 residues. The record originates from a study of blood T cells in healthy people across ages. Study-wide results and limits: TCR beta diversity per million T cells fell roughly linearly with age.

The sequence was obtained from a man between 18 and 29 years old in good health. The chain carries TRBV4-3 and TRBJ1-2, with D uncertain. Sequencing input: blood. The CDR3 region has the DNA TGCGCCAGCAGCCAAGATTCAAGCTATGGCTACACCTTC. As protein: CASSQDSSYGYTF.